This T cell receptor (beta chain) stems from a study of control samples from healthy donors and cancer patients. A single count supports this clone. This table comes from immunoSEQ multiplex PCR, and its TCRdb copy is limited to in-frame clones, with some not included. The sample lists fewer than 250,000 clones, about 90% occurring once. The material sequenced was blood. This clonotype was obtained from a man between 25 and 39 years old in good health.

CDR3 amino acids: CASSEVGVPNEKLFF. The CDR3 DNA reads TGTGCCAGCAGTGAAGTGGGGGTTCCTAATGAAAAACTGTTTTTT. The chain carries TRBV2 and TRBJ1-4, with D perhaps TRBD1 (5 bases). The CDR3 consists of 15 residues. Germline V gene sequence: CDR1 SNHLY, CDR2 FYNNEI. V was cut by 1 base and J by 3 bases, with 9 bases left in between.